This TCR beta chain stems from a study of blood T cell repertoires in COVID-19. V lost 1 base, J lost 6 bases, and 7 bases stayed unmatched. CDR1 is SGHTA and CDR2 is FQGNSA in the germline V gene. This CDR3 is 18 amino acids long. As handled by the study authors: The assay estimated nucleated cells by amplifying reference gene primers. Libraries were prepared by immunoSEQ multiplex PCR; TCRdb keeps only in-frame clonotypes and omits some of them. Clonal size and the V and J genes are those of that table, whereas D and trimming came from the DNA. The sample shows approximately 150,000 clones, roughly 77% of them seen only once.

The receptor was derived from a man aged 55 to 70 with acute or convalescent COVID-19. The material sequenced was peripheral blood. The chain recombines TRBV7-2 with TRBJ2-2, with TRBD2 identical over 14 bases. The CDR3 region is CASSLVGTSGSNPGELFF. As DNA, the CDR3 is TGTGCCAGCAGCTTAGTGGGGACTAGCGGGAGTAACCCCGGGGAGCTGTTTTTT.